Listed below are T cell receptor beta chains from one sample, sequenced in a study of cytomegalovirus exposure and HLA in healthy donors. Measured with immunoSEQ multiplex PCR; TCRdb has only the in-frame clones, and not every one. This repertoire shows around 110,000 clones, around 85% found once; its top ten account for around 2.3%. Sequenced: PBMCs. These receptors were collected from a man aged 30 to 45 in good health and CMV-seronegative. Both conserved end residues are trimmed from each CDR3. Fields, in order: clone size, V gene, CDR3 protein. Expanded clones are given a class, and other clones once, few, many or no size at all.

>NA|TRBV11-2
ASSLDSDFPFSTDTQY
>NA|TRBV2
ASSPGTRETQY
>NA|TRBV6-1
ASRSRGAYNEQF
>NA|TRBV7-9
ASSSLAESYEQY
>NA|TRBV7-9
ASSQGADTEAF
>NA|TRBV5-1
ASSITGRNSPLH
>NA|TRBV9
ASSAGVFQETQY
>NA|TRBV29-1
TPHRGGNQPQH
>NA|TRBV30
AWSVGTALSEQY
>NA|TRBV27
ASSLGGRSTEAF
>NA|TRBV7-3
ASSSTRDEKQY
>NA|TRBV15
ATSRDGTGNTIY
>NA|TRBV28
ASSLRTGYNTEAF
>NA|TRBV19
ASWASYGYT
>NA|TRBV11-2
ASSPGYEQY
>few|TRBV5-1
ASSPDRGSQPQH
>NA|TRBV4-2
ASSSFGGQGASGATYEQY
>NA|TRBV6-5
ASRGTGFNEQF
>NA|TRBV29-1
SVETRQGYGYT
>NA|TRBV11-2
ASSLAPGLGQETQY
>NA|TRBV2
ASRPRGLNNEQF
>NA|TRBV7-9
ASSLFATGSDTQY
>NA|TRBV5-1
ASSPGTDGYT
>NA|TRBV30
AWRSPTSVNEQF
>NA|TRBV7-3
ASSLDSAGNTIY
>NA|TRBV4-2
ASSRGVAGGPPRETQY
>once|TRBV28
ASSFYGTGSYYEQY
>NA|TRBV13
ASSLEPRGRGGELF
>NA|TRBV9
ASSAETYNEQF
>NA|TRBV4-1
ASGANQPQH
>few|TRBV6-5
ASSYSQGTAEAF
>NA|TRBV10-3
AISESQGGSNQPQH
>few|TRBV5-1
ASRRVGATGDNEAF
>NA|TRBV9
ASSVSPSSYNEQF
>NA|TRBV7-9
ASSQGGSGNYGYT
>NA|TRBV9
ASSPWDTNTEAF
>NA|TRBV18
ASSPIDNYEQY
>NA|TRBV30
AWSTFSGDEQF
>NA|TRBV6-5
ASRGGVKNIQY
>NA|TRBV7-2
ASSLYQVVGNEQF